This TCR beta chain is from a study of blood T cells in healthy people across ages. This clonotype was counted only a few times. Its antigen is not known. Findings of the study overall: Those diversity estimates obtained from one million T cells were thought to be underestimates. When set beside aged donors, long-lived donors presented more naive CD4+ cells and higher diversity.

For the second PCR, which ran for about 6 to 11 cycles, a sample-barcoded 5' primer and a J-beta primer mix were used. TCRdb ran MiXCR on the 5' RACE reads and lists one entry per CDR3 protein. This sample has 700,000 to 850,000 distinct CDR3 sequences, with approximately 35% found just once. Germline V gene data show CDR1 as DFQATT and CDR2 as SNEGSKA (reference sequence). This CDR3 is 13 amino acids long. J gave up 3 bases and V 3 bases, and 4 bases lay outside the gene matches. The sequenced sample was blood. The clonotype was recovered from a man between 18 and 35 years old in good health. The chain recombines TRBV20-1 with TRBJ2-7; 8 nucleotides align to TRBD1. CDR3 loop: CSARGQDRYEQYF. The CDR3 DNA follows: TGCAGTGCTAGGGGACAGGATCGCTACGAGCAGTACTTC.